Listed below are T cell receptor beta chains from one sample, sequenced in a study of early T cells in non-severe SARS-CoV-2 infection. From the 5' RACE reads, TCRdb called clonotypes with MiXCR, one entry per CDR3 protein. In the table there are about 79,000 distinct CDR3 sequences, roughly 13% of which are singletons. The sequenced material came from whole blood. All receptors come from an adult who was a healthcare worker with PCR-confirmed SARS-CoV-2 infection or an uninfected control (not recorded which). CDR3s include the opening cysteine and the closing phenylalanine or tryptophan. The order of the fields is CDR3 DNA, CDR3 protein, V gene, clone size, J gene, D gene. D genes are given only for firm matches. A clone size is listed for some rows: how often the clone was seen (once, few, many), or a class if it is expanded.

CDR3nt: TGTGCCAGCGGGACAGATGGCAATCAGCCCCAGCATTTT
CDR3aa: CASGTDGNQPQHF
v_gene: TRBV6-1
abundance: many
j_gene: TRBJ1-5
d_gene: TRBD1

CDR3nt: TGTGCCAGCAACGTCGGGAGCACAGATACGCAGTATTTT
CDR3aa: CASNVGSTDTQYF
v_gene: TRBV12-3/TRBV12-4
abundance: NA
j_gene: TRBJ2-3
d_gene: NA

CDR3nt: TGCAGCGTTGTATCCCGGCAGGGGTCTGGGGCCAACGTCCTGACTTTC
CDR3aa: CSVVSRQGSGANVLTF
v_gene: TRBV29-1
abundance: few
j_gene: TRBJ2-6
d_gene: NA

CDR3nt: TGTGCCAGCAGCTTAGTTCAGGGGGTAAGCGAGCAGTACTTC
CDR3aa: CASSLVQGVSEQYF
v_gene: TRBV7-9
abundance: few
j_gene: TRBJ2-7
d_gene: TRBD1

CDR3nt: TGTGCTAGTGGTGCCGGGACTAGCGGGAGGAGCTCCTACGAGCAGTACTTC
CDR3aa: CASGAGTSGRSSYEQYF
v_gene: TRBV12-5
abundance: NA
j_gene: TRBJ2-7
d_gene: TRBD2

CDR3nt: TGCAGCGCAGGCGGAACTAGCACAGATACGCAGTATTTT
CDR3aa: CSAGGTSTDTQYF
v_gene: TRBV29-1
abundance: NA
j_gene: TRBJ2-3
d_gene: NA

CDR3nt: TGTGCCAGCAGTTTATCCCACCTAGGTTTCCATGAGCAGTTCTTC
CDR3aa: CASSLSHLGFHEQFF
v_gene: TRBV27
abundance: few
j_gene: TRBJ2-1
d_gene: NA

CDR3nt: TGTGCCAGCAGCCCAGCGGACAGGGGGAACACTGAAGCTTTCTTT
CDR3aa: CASSPADRGNTEAFF
v_gene: TRBV7-2
abundance: many
j_gene: TRBJ1-1
d_gene: TRBD1

CDR3nt: TGTGCCAGCAGTTTCGGGGCCAGGGGGTACACTGAAGCTTTCTTT
CDR3aa: CASSFGARGYTEAFF
v_gene: TRBV12-3/TRBV12-4
abundance: NA
j_gene: TRBJ1-1
d_gene: TRBD1

CDR3nt: TGTGCCAGCAGCTTACCGAAGACTAGCAGGCCCTACGAGCAGTACTTC
CDR3aa: CASSLPKTSRPYEQYF
v_gene: TRBV7-2
abundance: NA
j_gene: TRBJ2-7
d_gene: TRBD2

CDR3nt: TGTGCCAGCAGCTTAGCCCTGGGCGAGCAGTACTTC
CDR3aa: CASSLALGEQYF
v_gene: TRBV7-2
abundance: NA
j_gene: TRBJ2-7
d_gene: NA

CDR3nt: TGTGCCAGCAGCCAAGTCCCGACTAGCGGCCTCCAAGAGACCCAGTACTTC
CDR3aa: CASSQVPTSGLQETQYF
v_gene: TRBV3-1
abundance: few
j_gene: TRBJ2-5
d_gene: TRBD2

CDR3nt: TGTGCCACCAGTGATTTGCAAGGGAGAGCTTTCTTT
CDR3aa: CATSDLQGRAFF
v_gene: TRBV24-1
abundance: many
j_gene: TRBJ1-1
d_gene: NA

CDR3nt: TGTGCCAGCAGCTTAGGAAGTGAAGCTTTCTTT
CDR3aa: CASSLGSEAFF
v_gene: TRBV5-6
abundance: few
j_gene: TRBJ1-1
d_gene: NA

CDR3nt: TGTGCCAGCTTCGGACAAGCGGGAAGAGGGAGCTCCTACGAGCAGTACTTC
CDR3aa: CASFGQAGRGSSYEQYF
v_gene: TRBV11-2
abundance: many
j_gene: TRBJ2-7
d_gene: TRBD2

CDR3nt: TGTGCCAGCAGCTTAGGACACCAGTACGAGCAGTACTTC
CDR3aa: CASSLGHQYEQYF
v_gene: TRBV9
abundance: few
j_gene: TRBJ2-7
d_gene: NA

CDR3nt: TGTGCCAGCTCACCAAACAGGGGGCTCGATGAAAAACTGTTTTTT
CDR3aa: CASSPNRGLDEKLFF
v_gene: TRBV18
abundance: many
j_gene: TRBJ1-4
d_gene: TRBD1

CDR3nt: TGTGCCAGCAGCGTAACGGGGGCTGGAAACACCATATATTTT
CDR3aa: CASSVTGAGNTIYF
v_gene: TRBV9
abundance: few
j_gene: TRBJ1-3
d_gene: NA

CDR3nt: TGTGCCAGCAGCAGTTGGGGGAAGGATGAAAAACTGTTTTTT
CDR3aa: CASSSWGKDEKLFF
v_gene: TRBV11-1
abundance: many
j_gene: TRBJ1-4
d_gene: NA

CDR3nt: TGCGCCAGCAGCTTGGACAGGTCCTACAATGAGCAGTTCTTC
CDR3aa: CASSLDRSYNEQFF
v_gene: TRBV5-1
abundance: NA
j_gene: TRBJ2-1
d_gene: NA

CDR3nt: TGCAGTGCTCTCCGGGACAGGGGATATGGCTACACCTTC
CDR3aa: CSALRDRGYGYTF
v_gene: TRBV20-1
abundance: NA
j_gene: TRBJ1-2
d_gene: TRBD1

CDR3nt: TGTGCCAGCAGTTTTGGGTCCGGGTACAATGAGCAGTTCTTC
CDR3aa: CASSFGSGYNEQFF
v_gene: TRBV5-6
abundance: NA
j_gene: TRBJ2-1
d_gene: NA

CDR3nt: TGTGCCACCAGTGATCCACAGGGAACGAACACCGGGGAGCTGTTTTTT
CDR3aa: CATSDPQGTNTGELFF
v_gene: TRBV24-1
abundance: NA
j_gene: TRBJ2-2
d_gene: NA

CDR3nt: TGTGCCAGCTCGATAGAGATGAACACTGAAGCTTTCTTT
CDR3aa: CASSIEMNTEAFF
v_gene: TRBV7-3
abundance: NA
j_gene: TRBJ1-1
d_gene: NA

CDR3nt: TGCGCCAGCAGCTTGGATGGGACTAGCGTTATCACAGATACGCAGTATTTT
CDR3aa: CASSLDGTSVITDTQYF
v_gene: TRBV5-1
abundance: NA
j_gene: TRBJ2-3
d_gene: TRBD2

CDR3nt: TGTGCCAGCAGTTGGACGGCCACCGGGGAGCTGTTTTTT
CDR3aa: CASSWTATGELFF
v_gene: TRBV7-3
abundance: few
j_gene: TRBJ2-2
d_gene: NA

CDR3nt: TGTGCCAGCTCCCCCGGGACAGGGGGGAATGAGCAGTTCTTC
CDR3aa: CASSPGTGGNEQFF
v_gene: TRBV18
abundance: many
j_gene: TRBJ2-1
d_gene: TRBD1

CDR3nt: TGTGCCAGCAGTCTGGGACAGGGAAAGAACACTGAAGCTTTCTTT
CDR3aa: CASSLGQGKNTEAFF
v_gene: TRBV7-9
abundance: NA
j_gene: TRBJ1-1
d_gene: TRBD1

CDR3nt: TGTGCCAGCTCACCCTTGAGGGCCGGGGTCACAGATACGCAGTATTTT
CDR3aa: CASSPLRAGVTDTQYF
v_gene: TRBV18
abundance: many
j_gene: TRBJ2-3
d_gene: NA

CDR3nt: TGTGCTAGTGGTCTCCTACAGGGGGCAATAGGAGATACGCAGTATTTT
CDR3aa: CASGLLQGAIGDTQYF
v_gene: TRBV12-5
abundance: many
j_gene: TRBJ2-3
d_gene: TRBD1

CDR3nt: TGCGCCAGCAGCCCGGGACATATGAACACTGAAGCTTTCTTT
CDR3aa: CASSPGHMNTEAFF
v_gene: TRBV5-1
abundance: many
j_gene: TRBJ1-1
d_gene: NA

CDR3nt: TGTGCCAGCAGCCAGAGTGGGCCCGAGCAGTACTTC
CDR3aa: CASSQSGPEQYF
v_gene: TRBV28
abundance: many
j_gene: TRBJ2-7
d_gene: NA

CDR3nt: TGTGCCAGCAGTTTATCGGGAGGGGAAGCTTTCTTT
CDR3aa: CASSLSGGEAFF
v_gene: TRBV28
abundance: NA
j_gene: TRBJ1-1
d_gene: NA

CDR3nt: TGCAGTGCTAGAGATCCCAGCGGAGGATACAATGAGCAGTTCTTC
CDR3aa: CSARDPSGGYNEQFF
v_gene: TRBV20-1
abundance: many
j_gene: TRBJ2-1
d_gene: NA

CDR3nt: TGTGCCAGCCAAAAGATTCATCAAAGCAATGAGCAGTTCTTC
CDR3aa: CASQKIHQSNEQFF
v_gene: TRBV3-1
abundance: NA
j_gene: TRBJ2-1
d_gene: NA

CDR3nt: TGCGCCAGCAGCTGGGACAGGGTCCGAACTAATGAAAAACTGTTTTTT
CDR3aa: CASSWDRVRTNEKLFF
v_gene: TRBV5-1
abundance: NA
j_gene: TRBJ1-4
d_gene: TRBD1

CDR3nt: TGTGCCGGGCTGCCTAGGGGTCCCCTCACAGATACGCAGTATTTT
CDR3aa: CAGLPRGPLTDTQYF
v_gene: TRBV30
abundance: NA
j_gene: TRBJ2-3
d_gene: NA

CDR3nt: TGCAGTGCTAGACCCCCTGTGGGCGGGGGTTGGAGCAATCAGCCCCAGCATTTT
CDR3aa: CSARPPVGGGWSNQPQHF
v_gene: TRBV20-1
abundance: once
j_gene: TRBJ1-5
d_gene: NA

CDR3nt: TGTGCCAGCAGCTTCGGAGGAAGCTCCTACGAGCAGTACTTC
CDR3aa: CASSFGGSSYEQYF
v_gene: TRBV7-2
abundance: many
j_gene: TRBJ2-7
d_gene: NA

CDR3nt: TGTGCCAGCAGCGTAGGGGAAAAGACTAGCGGGAGTCGCAATGAGCAGTTCTTC
CDR3aa: CASSVGEKTSGSRNEQFF
v_gene: TRBV9
abundance: NA
j_gene: TRBJ2-1
d_gene: TRBD2

CDR3nt: TGCGCCAGCAGCACGGACTTCGAGCAGTTCTTC
CDR3aa: CASSTDFEQFF
v_gene: TRBV5-1
abundance: many
j_gene: TRBJ2-1
d_gene: NA

CDR3nt: TGCAGTGCACGAGGCGGGTTAGCGGGAGTTTCCAATGAGCAGTTCTTC
CDR3aa: CSARGGLAGVSNEQFF
v_gene: TRBV20-1
abundance: NA
j_gene: TRBJ2-1
d_gene: TRBD2

CDR3nt: TGTGCCTGGAGTGCGGACACAGGGGTGAACACTGAAGCTTTCTTT
CDR3aa: CAWSADTGVNTEAFF
v_gene: TRBV30
abundance: few
j_gene: TRBJ1-1
d_gene: TRBD1

CDR3nt: TGCGCCAGCCGAACTGGGGAAGGCACAGATACGCAGTATTTT
CDR3aa: CASRTGEGTDTQYF
v_gene: TRBV5-1
abundance: many
j_gene: TRBJ2-3
d_gene: NA

CDR3nt: TGTGCCAGCAGCCAGGGGGCGGCGGGAAACACCATATATTTT
CDR3aa: CASSQGAAGNTIYF
v_gene: TRBV7-9
abundance: NA
j_gene: TRBJ1-3
d_gene: TRBD1

CDR3nt: TGTGCCAGCGGTTTCTACGAGCAGTACTTC
CDR3aa: CASGFYEQYF
v_gene: TRBV2
abundance: NA
j_gene: TRBJ2-7
d_gene: NA

CDR3nt: TGCGCCAGCAGGGAGGTCTGGGATTCACCCCTCCACTTT
CDR3aa: CASREVWDSPLHF
v_gene: TRBV5-1
abundance: NA
j_gene: TRBJ1-6
d_gene: NA

CDR3nt: TGTGCCAGCAAATACGACAGGATGAACTTCTATGGCTACACCTTC
CDR3aa: CASKYDRMNFYGYTF
v_gene: TRBV2
abundance: many
j_gene: TRBJ1-2
d_gene: NA

CDR3nt: TGTGCCTGGAAAATTCAGGGGGAATTGGCTGAAGCTTTCTTT
CDR3aa: CAWKIQGELAEAFF
v_gene: TRBV30
abundance: NA
j_gene: TRBJ1-1
d_gene: TRBD1

CDR3nt: TGTGCCAGCAGCTTAAGACAGGGGGAGGACACTGAAGCTTTCTTT
CDR3aa: CASSLRQGEDTEAFF
v_gene: TRBV11-2
abundance: many
j_gene: TRBJ1-1
d_gene: TRBD1

CDR3nt: TGCGCCAGCAGCTCCCTTCAGTACTCGAAGACCCAGTACTTC
CDR3aa: CASSSLQYSKTQYF
v_gene: TRBV5-1
abundance: few
j_gene: TRBJ2-5
d_gene: NA